This TCR beta chain was captured by sequencing in a study of T cell responses to AZD1222 COVID-19 vaccine. Overall study results and limits: Elevations in Spike-specific TCR breadth and depth followed administration of two AZD1222 doses. A reported finding is that nearly half of spike-specific TCRs target unmutated variant regions. Researchers took repertoire samples only after the peak T cell response had come.

Generated by immunoSEQ multiplex PCR, the TCRdb table keeps only in-frame clones and is missing some. The sample holds about 150,000 clones, about nine tenths seen once. Worth noting for this clone: Its antigen is still unknown.

Germline lookup yields CDR1 MGHDK and CDR2 SYGVNS. This CDR3 region has 13 residues. Trimming removed 2 bases at V and 7 bases at J, with 8 bases between. Here the sequenced sample was peripheral blood, taken 28 days after the second AZD1222 dose. The receptor was derived from an adult who received the AZD1222 COVID-19 vaccine. The chain recombines TRBV25-1 with TRBJ1-4; D remains ambiguous. As DNA, the CDR3 is TGTGCCAGCAGTGAAGTGGCGGGTGAAAAACTGTTTTTT. It specifies CASSEVAGEKLFF. Combining the CDR3 with reference TRBV25-1 and TRBJ1-4 gives the whole variable domain EADIYQTPRYLVIGTGKKITLECSQTMGHDKMYWYQQDPGMELHLIHYSYGVNSTEKGDLSSESTVSRIRTEHFPLTLESARPSHTSQYLCASSEVAGEKLFFGSGTQLSVL.